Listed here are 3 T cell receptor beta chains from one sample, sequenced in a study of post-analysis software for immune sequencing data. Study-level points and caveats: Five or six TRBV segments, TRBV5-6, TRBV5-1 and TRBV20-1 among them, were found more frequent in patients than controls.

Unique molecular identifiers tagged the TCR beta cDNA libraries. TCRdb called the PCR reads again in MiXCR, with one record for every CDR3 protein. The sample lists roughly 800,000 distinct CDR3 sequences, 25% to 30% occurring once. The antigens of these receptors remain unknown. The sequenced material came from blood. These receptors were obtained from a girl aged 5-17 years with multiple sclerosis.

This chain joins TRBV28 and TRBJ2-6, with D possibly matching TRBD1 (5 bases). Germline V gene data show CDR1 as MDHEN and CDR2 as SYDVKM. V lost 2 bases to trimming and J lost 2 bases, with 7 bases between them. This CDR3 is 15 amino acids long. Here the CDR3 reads CASSLPGPGANVLTF. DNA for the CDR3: TGTGCCAGCAGTTTACCAGGGCCTGGGGCCAACGTCCTGACTTTC.

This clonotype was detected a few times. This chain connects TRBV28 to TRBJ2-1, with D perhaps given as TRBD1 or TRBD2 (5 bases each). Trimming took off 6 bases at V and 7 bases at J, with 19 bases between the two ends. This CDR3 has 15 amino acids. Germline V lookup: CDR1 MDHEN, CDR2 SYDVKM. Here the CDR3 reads CASSNGAGNWNEQFF. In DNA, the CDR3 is TGTGCCAGCAGCAACGGGGCGGGTAATTGGAATGAGCAGTTCTTC.

CDR3 region: CASSYGSRAGRRGEQFF. In nucleotides, the CDR3 is TGTGCCAGCAGTTACGGCTCGCGGGCAGGACGACGGGGTGAGCAGTTCTTC. The genes are TRBV6-5 and TRBJ2-1; perhaps TRBD2 as D (5 bases). Trimming pared 2 bases from V and 9 bases from J, leaving 23 bases between. The CDR3 length is 17 residues. Germline CDR1 is MNHEY and CDR2 is SVGAGI.